This passage covers 5 T cell receptor beta chains from one sample sequenced in a study of technical replicates of blood from a few donors. Profiling relied on immunoSEQ multiplex PCR, and the TCRdb table lists in-frame clones only, not all of them. Among approximately 70,000 clones listed, about 95% were seen once. Sequencing was carried out using T cells isolated from PBMCs. These receptors all stem from a human donor in good health.

The J gene is TRBJ1-1, the V gene TRBV19, with TRBD1 identical over 8 bases. The V segment lost 3 bases and the J segment 2 bases; nucleotides outside the gene matches: 5. The germline V gene has CDR1 LNHDA and CDR2 SQIVND (reference sequence). The CDR3 spans 15 residues. The CDR3 nucleotides are TGTGCCAGTAGTATTTCGGACAGGGCCAACACTGAAGCTTTCTTT. Its protein product is CASSISDRANTEAFF.

The rearrangement uses TRBV5-1 and TRBJ2-7, with TRBD2 as a possible D gene (5 bases). Between the trimmed V and J ends, which lost 4 bases and 4 bases, there was a span of 21 bases. CDR3 length equals 16 residues. Germline CDR1 reads SGHRS; CDR2 reads YFSETQ. The CDR3 loop is CASSEDAWDRGYEQYF. CDR3 DNA sequence: TGCGCCAGCAGCGAGGATGCCTGGGATCGAGGGTACGAGCAGTACTTC.

J is TRBJ2-5 and V is TRBV30; D uncertain. CDR3 length equals 14 residues. The V and J ends lost 0 bases and 2 bases respectively, with 10 bases between them. CDR1 is GTSNPN, CDR2 SVGIG, per germline (reference sequence). Written as DNA, the CDR3 is TGTGCCTGGAGTGTATATAGCTTTCAAGAGACCCAGTACTTC. Protein: CAWSVYSFQETQYF. Supplemented by reference TRBV30 and TRBJ2-5, the full variable domain reads SQTIHQWPATLVQPVGSPLSLECTVEGTSNPNLYWYRQAAGRGLQLLFYSVGIGQISSEVPQNLSASRPQDRQFILSSKKLLLSDSGFYLCAWSVYSFQETQYFGPGTRLLVL.

This chain connects TRBV6-5 to TRBJ2-2; no definite D call. V was shortened by 4 bases and J by 3 bases, with 6 bases between the two germline ends. Germline V gene sequence: CDR1 MNHEY, CDR2 SVGAGI. CDR3 length equals 13 residues. The CDR3 nucleotides read TGTGCCAGCAGTTGGCAATACACCGGGGAGCTGTTTTTT. Protein: CASSWQYTGELFF.

V and J are TRBV4-1 and TRBJ2-1, with D hard to call. CDR1 is MGHRA and CDR2 is YSYEKL in the germline V gene. The V end was cut by 3 bases, the J end by 7 bases, with 4 bases between. The length of the CDR3 is 11 residues. CDR3 sequence (DNA): TGCGCCAGCAGCCAGCGGAATGAGCAGTTCTTC. Its translation is CASSQRNEQFF.